Following are 26 T cell receptor beta chains from one sample sequenced in a study of T cells in Graves' hyperthyroidism and ophthalmopathy. What was amplified from RNA transcripts were TCR beta CDR3 regions. The HTBI set primed first-round TCR CDR3 RT-PCR. Using its own MiXCR run on the multiplex PCR reads, TCRdb lists one record per CDR3 protein. The sample has approximately 410,000 distinct CDR3 sequences, approximately 15% seen once. Material: blood. The receptors originated from a woman aged 18-30 years with Graves' hyperthyroidism.

At least ten counts were recorded for this clonotype. The chain links TRBV12-3 or TRBV12-4 to TRBJ2-1; D is possibly TRBD1 or TRBD2 (5 bases each). V gave up 3 bases and J gave up 0 bases, with 15 bases separating them. The CDR3 consists of 17 residues. The DNA of the CDR3 is TGTGCCAGCAGTTTTAAGGGACGCGAGAGCTCCTACAATGAGCAGTTCTTC. Its translation is CASSFKGRESSYNEQFF.

This clonotype was counted ten times or more. V and J are TRBV20-1 and TRBJ2-1, with a weak D call TRBD2 (5 bases). This CDR3 is 12 amino acids long. The V end lost 3 bases, the J end lost 9 bases, and 12 bases lay between the germline ends. Per the germline V gene, CDR1 is DFQATT and CDR2 is SNEGSKA (reference sequence). CDR3 DNA: TGCAGTGCTAGCGCCGGGGTTGCTGAGCAGTTCTTC. Its protein is CSASAGVAEQFF.

There are many counts of this clonotype. The chain links TRBV6-1 to TRBJ1-1; TRBD1 agrees at 7 bases. From germline, CDR1 is MNHNS and CDR2 SASEGT. After removal of 7 bases from V and 2 bases from J, the junction contained 10 bases not matched to a gene. The CDR3 has 15 amino acids. The CDR3 loop is CASTKGQVTNTEAFF. CDR3 DNA: TGTGCCAGCACCAAAGGACAGGTGACAAACACTGAAGCTTTCTTT.

There are many counts of this clonotype. The V call is TRBV2, the J call TRBJ2-1, with no clear D. The CDR3 has 16 amino acids. Germline V gene sequence: CDR1 SNHLY, CDR2 FYNNEI. V lost 3 bases and J lost 2, with 14 bases in between. CDR3 protein: CASSEVIGKPYNEQFF. In nucleotides, the CDR3 is TGTGCCAGCAGTGAGGTAATAGGGAAACCCTACAATGAGCAGTTCTTC.

The gene calls are TRBV20-1 and TRBJ1-5; TRBD1 is a possible D gene (5 bases). Germline assignment: CDR1 DFQATT and CDR2 SNEGSKA (reference sequence). V lost 5 bases, J lost 0 bases, and 8 bases lay in between. The CDR3 length is 13 residues. This CDR3 is CSAATGSNQPQHF. DNA for the CDR3: TGCAGTGCTGCAACAGGTAGCAATCAGCCCCAGCATTTT.

This clonotype was seen many times. CDR3 nucleotide sequence: TGTGCCAGCAGTGACAGGAGCTACGAGCAGTACTTC. Encoded protein: CASSDRSYEQYF. The V and J genes are TRBV6-1 and TRBJ2-7; unclear D gene. This CDR3 contains 12 residues. Germline V gene lookup returns CDR1 MNHNS and CDR2 SASEGT. V lost 3 bases and J lost 3, with 6 bases in between.

Points on this clonotype: A much more abundant neighbour one base away suggests this may be a read error. This chain uses TRBV7-2 with TRBJ2-3; D gene unclear. The germline CDR1 and CDR2 sequences are SGHTA and FQGNSA. CDR3 size: 11 residues. The CDR3 coding sequence is TGTGTCAGCAGCTACCCGACTGCGCAGTATTTT. Translation: CVSSYPTAQYF.

This clonotype has ten or more counts. The V call is TRBV6-1, the J call TRBJ2-5; D possibly corresponds to TRBD2 (6 bases). CDR1 and CDR2 from the germline V gene are MNHNS and SASEGT. The CDR3 contains 14 residues. V was clipped by 2 bases and J by 4 bases, with 11 bases between them. The CDR3 region has the DNA TGTGCCAGCAGTGAAATACGTAGCGGAGAGACCCAGTACTTC. Its protein is CASSEIRSGETQYF.

This clonotype was found many times. The chain combines TRBV30 with TRBJ1-1; tentatively, D is TRBD1 (5 bases). Trimming shortened V by 3 bases and J by 3 bases, and 11 bases separated the two germline ends. The germline CDR1 and CDR2 sequences are GTSNPN and SVGIG (reference sequence). The CDR3 is 13 amino acids. CDR3 loop: CAWSVGGDTEAFF. The CDR3, as DNA: TGTGCCTGGAGCGTTGGAGGGGACACTGAAGCTTTCTTT. Based on the CDR3 plus reference TRBV30 and TRBJ1-1, the full variable domain is SQTIHQWPATLVQPVGSPLSLECTVEGTSNPNLYWYRQAAGRGLQLLFYSVGIGQISSEVPQNLSASRPQDRQFILSSKKLLLSDSGFYLCAWSVGGDTEAFFGQGTRLTVV.

This clonotype was counted at least ten times. V and J are TRBV11-2 and TRBJ2-5; D possibly uses TRBD1 or TRBD2 (5 bases each). The V end lost 5 bases, the J end lost 1 base, and 17 bases lay between the germline ends. The V gene's germline CDR1 is SGHAT and CDR2 FQNNGV. This CDR3 is 16 amino acids long. CDR3 protein: CASSPGTRLAQETQYF. The DNA of the CDR3 is TGTGCCAGCAGCCCCGGGACGCGTCTGGCCCAAGAGACCCAGTACTTC.

This clonotype was seen ten or more times. V and J are TRBV18 and TRBJ1-1; D unclear. V was cut by 5 bases and J by 5 bases, with 15 bases left in between. The CDR3 totals 14 residues. CDR1 and CDR2 from the germline V gene are KGHSH and LQKENI. The CDR3 coding sequence is TGTGCCAGCTCATCGTATTCGGGCTTAACTGAAGCTTTCTTT. This encodes CASSSYSGLTEAFF. The full variable domain, in which reference TRBV18 and TRBJ1-1 provide the parts outside the CDR3, is NAGVMQNPRHLVRRRGQEARLRCSPMKGHSHVYWYRQLPEEGLKFMVYLQKENIIDESGMPKERFSAEFPKEGPSILRIQQVVRGDSAAYFCASSSYSGLTEAFFGQGTRLTVV.

This clonotype showed up just a few times. The rearrangement uses TRBV4-1 and TRBJ1-5; D perhaps matches TRBD1 (6 bases). The germline CDR1 and CDR2 sequences are MGHRA and YSYEKL. The V end lost 5 bases, the J end lost 6 bases, and 14 bases lay between the germline ends. CDR3 length equals 14 residues. The CDR3: CASSEQGPAQPQHF. The DNA for the CDR3 is TGCGCCAGCAGCGAACAGGGCCCCGCTCAGCCCCAGCATTTT.

This clonotype came up many times. The chain recombines TRBV20-1 with TRBJ2-3, with 10 bases that match TRBD2. The CDR3 covers 15 residues. Germline V gene data show CDR1 as DFQATT and CDR2 as SNEGSKA (reference sequence). J lost 5 bases, V lost 1 base, and 6 bases had no gene match. As DNA, the CDR3 is TGCAGTGCTAGAGTAGGAGCGGGAGGGAAAGATACGCAGTATTTT. It codes for CSARVGAGGKDTQYF.

This chain links TRBV28 with TRBJ2-1, with TRBD1 matching over 9 bases. CDR1 MDHEN and CDR2 SYDVKM come from the germline V gene. V lost 6 bases and J lost 3; bases outside the gene matches: 3. The CDR3 length is 14 residues. In DNA form, the CDR3 reads TGTGCCAGCAGACGGGACAGGGACTACAATGAGCAGTTCTTC. As protein: CASRRDRDYNEQFF. Drawing the rest from reference TRBV28 and TRBJ2-1, the complete variable domain is DVKVTQSSRYLVKRTGEKVFLECVQDMDHENMFWYRQDPGLGLRLIYFSYDVKMKEKGDIPEGYSVSREKKERFSLILESASTNQTSMYLCASRRDRDYNEQFFGPGTRLTVL.

At least ten counts were recorded for this clonotype. The rearrangement joins TRBV11-2 to TRBJ2-5; D is possibly TRBD2 (6 bases). V was cut by 1 base and J by 1 base, with 10 bases left in between. Germline CDR1 SGHAT, CDR2 FQNNGV. CDR3 length: 15 amino acids. The CDR3 loop is CASSLAGVSQETQYF. CDR3 coding DNA: TGTGCCAGCAGCTTAGCGGGGGTATCCCAAGAGACCCAGTACTTC.

CDR3: CASSLDGGYQPQHF. Here the CDR3 DNA reads TGTGCCAGCAGCTTAGACGGGGGTTATCAGCCCCAGCATTTT. The V call is TRBV7-2, the J call TRBJ1-5, with TRBD1 as a possible D gene (5 bases). Germline V gives CDR1 SGHTA, CDR2 FQGNSA. The CDR3 runs 14 residues. Trimming took 1 base from V and 5 from J, leaving 9 bases between them.

This clonotype was observed at least ten times. This sequence joins TRBV18 and TRBJ2-1; 14 nucleotides line up with TRBD2. CDR1 KGHSH and CDR2 LQKENI come from the germline V gene. This CDR3 is 15 amino acids long. Germline trimming cut 5 bases from V and 8 bases from J; bases unmatched to any gene: 5. CDR3 amino acids: CASSTGTSGSHEQFF. CDR3 nucleotides: TGTGCCAGCTCAACGGGGACTAGCGGGAGCCATGAGCAGTTCTTC.

This clonotype was recorded at least ten times. This sequence joins TRBV12-3 or TRBV12-4 and TRBJ1-2, with 9 bases aligning to TRBD1. Trimming at V came to 5 bases and at J to 3 bases, leaving 7 bases not matched to a gene. This CDR3 spans 15 amino acids. In nucleotides, the CDR3 is TGTGCCAGCAGTCCCCTCACAGGGGGCGACTATGGCTACACCTTC. Its protein is CASSPLTGGDYGYTF.

The rearrangement links TRBV30 to TRBJ2-4; D may be TRBD1 (6 bases). This CDR3 comprises 15 residues. Looked up from germline, CDR1 is GTSNPN and CDR2 is SVGIG (reference sequence). Trimming took 5 bases from V and 8 from J, leaving 22 bases between them. CDR3 protein: CAWGIPGQIRHIQYF. DNA of the CDR3: TGTGCCTGGGGTATTCCGGGACAAATCCGTCACATTCAGTACTTC.

This clonotype was counted ten times or more. The chain recombines TRBV29-1 with TRBJ1-2; D remains unclear. V was clipped by 4 bases and J by 2 bases, with 14 bases between them. In germline, CDR1 is SQVTM, CDR2 ANQGSEA. The CDR3 consists of 14 residues. The chain's CDR3 is CSVGGGESNYGYTF. CDR3 bases: TGCAGCGTTGGGGGTGGGGAGAGCAACTATGGCTACACCTTC.

This clonotype showed up just a few times. The J gene is TRBJ1-6, the V gene TRBV6-5, with 9 bases identical to TRBD1. Germline lookup yields CDR1 MNHEY and CDR2 SVGAGI. The CDR3 length is 18 residues. V trimming: 2 bases; J trimming: 8 bases; junction bases outside the gene matches: 13. CDR3 sequence reads: CASSYIILQGANYSPLHF. The CDR3 region has the DNA TGTGCCAGCAGTTACATTATCCTACAGGGGGCGAATTATTCACCCCTCCACTTT.

The V call is TRBV19, the J call TRBJ1-1; no definite D call. The CDR3 runs 15 residues. Germline CDR1 reads LNHDA; CDR2 reads SQIVND (reference sequence). Trimming left V 5 bases short and J 0 bases short, with 13 bases between. The CDR3 nucleotides read TGTGCCAGTAGTTCCGCCCACAGTATGAACACTGAAGCTTTCTTT. Amino acid sequence: CASSSAHSMNTEAFF.

This clonotype was picked up many times. The gene calls are TRBV7-2 and TRBJ2-7; 9 bases align to TRBD2. Germline CDR1 is SGHTA and CDR2 is FQGNSA. The CDR3 totals 15 residues. V was pared by 1 base and J by 3 bases, with 4 bases of the junction left unmatched. The CDR3 coding sequence is TGTGCCAGCAGCTTAGTCGCGGGAGGGCACTACGAGCAGTACTTC. It yields the protein CASSLVAGGHYEQYF.

About this clonotype itself: The junction departs from germline at one end; a sequencing error may be responsible. V gene TRBV19 combines with J gene TRBJ2-1, with unresolved D. CDR1 is LNHDA and CDR2 is SQIVND in the germline V gene (reference sequence). The CDR3 is 18 amino acids. The CDR3 loop is CAGSTRYSRSVTYNEQFF. CDR3 DNA sequence: TGTGCCGGTAGTACCAGATATTCTAGGTCGGTTACGTACAATGAGCAGTTCTTC.

The CDR3 region is CASSYSRNLNTEAFF. The CDR3 coding sequence is TGTGCCAGCAGTTACTCGCGAAACTTGAACACTGAAGCTTTCTTT. V and J are TRBV6-5 and TRBJ1-1; D is undetermined. Per germline, CDR1 MNHEY and CDR2 SVGAGI. The V and J ends lost 0 bases and 0 bases respectively, with 8 bases between them. This CDR3 is 15 amino acids long.

This clonotype was picked up many times. The CDR3 bases are TGCGCCACCTCCAGGGAGACCACCACAGATACGCAGTATTTT. This codes for CATSRETTTDTQYF. This rearrangement joins TRBV5-1 to TRBJ2-3; the D gene could be TRBD1 or TRBD2 (5 bases each). The germline V gene encodes CDR1 SGHRS and CDR2 YFSETQ. Trimming cost V 9 bases and J 2 bases, with 16 bases left between them. The CDR3 totals 14 residues.